These 7 T cell receptor beta chains came from one sample sequenced in a study of cytomegalovirus exposure and HLA in healthy donors. The PCR was carried out with 60 Vbeta primers and 13 Jbeta primers. Profiled with immunoSEQ multiplex PCR; TCRdb holds only in-frame clones, not every one. This sample carries about 98,000 clones, about 81% of them seen once, and the ten largest clones take over 1.1%. Sequencing was done on a sample of PBMCs. The source is a man aged 40-55 years in good health and CMV-seronegative.

The chain is built from TRBV7-6 and TRBJ2-1, with 12 bases matching TRBD2. The length of the CDR3 is 15 residues. V gave up 5 bases and J gave up 9 bases; unmatched junction bases: 8. Germline loops: CDR1 SGHVS, CDR2 FNYEAQ. CDR3: CASSRLAGGPGEQFF. In DNA, the CDR3 is TGTGCCAGCAGCCGTCTAGCGGGGGGGCCGGGTGAGCAGTTCTTC.

This sequence joins TRBV10-3 and TRBJ1-6; the D gene is possibly TRBD1 (5 bases). The V gene's germline CDR1 is ENHRY and CDR2 SYGVKD. V lost 8 bases and J lost 7, with 9 bases in between. The CDR3 is 12 amino acids. In nucleotides, the CDR3 is TGTGCCATCGGCAGGGCAAATTCACCCCTCCACTTT. This translates into CAIGRANSPLHF.

The chain employs TRBV6-1 and TRBJ1-2; a weak D match, TRBD1 (6 bases). Germline CDR1 MNHNS, CDR2 SASEGT. V was trimmed by 7 bases and J by 1 base, leaving 13 bases between them. CDR3 length: 14 residues. The CDR3 is CASTSGAHNYGYTF. The CDR3 DNA follows: TGTGCCAGCACGTCAGGGGCCCATAACTATGGCTACACCTTC.

The chain is built from TRBV10-3 and TRBJ2-7; D remains ambiguous. Germline CDR1 is ENHRY and CDR2 is SYGVKD. Trimming stripped 4 bases from V and 2 bases from J, with 9 bases between. CDR3 length: 13 residues. The CDR3 loop reads CAISVTLPYEQYF. CDR3 bases: TGTGCCATCAGTGTCACTTTGCCCTACGAGCAGTACTTC.

This clone was seen a few times. This chain joins TRBV12-5 and TRBJ2-1, with 9 nucleotides matching TRBD2. J gave up 8 bases and V 2 bases, and 7 bases lay outside the gene matches. The CDR3 covers 15 residues. Germline CDR1 reads LGHNT; CDR2 reads FRNRAP. The CDR3 region is CASGLSVGLAYEQFF. In DNA, the CDR3 is TGTGCTAGTGGTTTGTCGGTGGGACTAGCATATGAGCAGTTCTTC. Drawing the rest from reference TRBV12-5 and TRBJ2-1, the complete variable domain is DARVTQTPRHKVTEMGQEVTMRCQPILGHNTVFWYRQTMMQGLELLAYFRNRAPLDDSGMPKDRFSAEMPDATLATLKIQPSEPRDSAVYFCASGLSVGLAYEQFFGPGTRLTVL.

The rearrangement joins TRBV5-1 to TRBJ1-2; tentatively, D is TRBD1 (6 bases). CDR3 length equals 13 residues. The V and J ends lost 1 base and 6 bases respectively, with 10 bases between them. Germline V gene data show CDR1 as SGHRS and CDR2 as YFSETQ. The CDR3: CASSLSSGDGYTF. In nucleotides, the CDR3 is TGCGCCAGCAGCTTGAGTTCAGGGGATGGCTACACCTTC.

The rearrangement links TRBV5-1 to TRBJ2-1; D is perhaps TRBD2 (5 bases). Trimming pared 4 bases from V and 8 bases from J, leaving 22 bases between. CDR3 length: 16 amino acids. Germline V lookup: CDR1 SGHRS, CDR2 YFSETQ. In DNA form, the CDR3 reads TGCGCCAGCAGCAAGTTCTTTGTGGACTCAAGAGATGAGCAGTTCTTC. This codes for CASSKFFVDSRDEQFF.